This record covers a single T cell receptor (beta chain). Germline CDR1 is LGHNA and CDR2 is YNFKEQ. The CDR3 consists of 15 residues. V was pared by 0 bases and J by 4 bases, with 12 bases between. How the authors handled the data: Researchers report that nucleated cell counts were estimated from reference gene primer amplification. Data came from immunoSEQ multiplex PCR; TCRdb stores just in-frame clones and leaves some out. V and J calls and clone size follow that table, whereas D and trimming were derived from the DNA. Of approximately 300,000 clones detected, roughly 90% appear once; the ten largest clones hold 5% to 7.5%. This record comes from a study of blood T cell repertoires in COVID-19. Study-wide context: Acute and convalescent COVID-19 samples came from the United States, Italy and Spain. PBMCs, B-cell-depleted T cells, or T cells were the source of the cDNA or gDNA that made up the material.

The origin of this receptor is a man aged 18 to 35 who had recovered from COVID-19. The chain uses TRBV4-2 and TRBJ1-1; tentatively, D is TRBD1 (6 bases). Sequencing was carried out using peripheral blood. CDR3 protein: CASSQETGTSTEAFF. For the CDR3, the DNA is TGTGCCAGCAGCCAAGAGACAGGAACGAGCACTGAAGCTTTCTTT.